Below, 4 T cell receptor beta chains from the same sample are listed, as sequenced in a study of blood T cell repertoires in COVID-19. Sequencing was performed with immunoSEQ multiplex PCR; in TCRdb, only in-frame clones are kept and a portion is missing. The data show nearly 200,000 clones, with roughly 80% seen just once and around 0.93% held by the top ten. The sequenced sample consisted of peripheral blood. These TCRs come from a man aged 55 to 70 with COVID-19, enrolled during active disease.

The rearrangement links TRBV6-1 to TRBJ2-3; the D is unclear. The V gene's germline CDR1 is MNHNS and CDR2 SASEGT. The germline V and J ends were trimmed by 0 bases and 4 bases, with 11 bases remaining between them. This CDR3 contains 15 residues. The CDR3 sequence is CASSEAPSRADTQYF. CDR3 DNA sequence: TGTGCCAGCAGTGAAGCGCCGTCTAGAGCAGATACGCAGTATTTT.

The J gene is TRBJ1-5, the V gene TRBV4-1; no firm D call. The CDR3 is made up of 15 amino acids. V shed 0 bases and J shed 5 bases, with 11 bases lying between them. In germline, CDR1 is MGHRA, CDR2 YSYEKL. The CDR3 nucleotides read TGCGCCAGCAGCCAAGATTTTAGCAGTTATCAGCCCCAGCATTTT. It encodes CASSQDFSSYQPQHF.

The rearrangement joins TRBV2 to TRBJ1-1, with D perhaps matching TRBD1 (6 bases). Trimming removed 5 bases at V and 10 bases at J, with 11 bases between. The CDR3 sequence is 11 residues long. Germline CDR1 is SNHLY and CDR2 is FYNNEI. The CDR3 region has the DNA TGTGCCAGCAGTCAGGGGCAAGTAGCTTTCTTT. This gives the protein CASSQGQVAFF.

The genes are TRBV27 and TRBJ2-7; tentative D call: TRBD1 (6 bases). The CDR3 is 14 amino acids. Per germline, CDR1 MNHEY and CDR2 SMNVEV (reference sequence). The V end was cut by 0 bases, the J end by 0 bases, with 6 bases between. This CDR3 is CASSLSGASYEQYF. As DNA, the CDR3 is TGTGCCAGCAGTTTATCGGGGGCCTCCTACGAGCAGTACTTC.